The 8 T cell receptor beta chains below all came from one sample that was sequenced in a study of cytomegalovirus exposure and HLA in healthy donors. The method was immunoSEQ multiplex PCR; TCRdb's version includes in-frame clones alone and lacks a portion of them. The sample includes about 150,000 clones, approximately 89% of them seen just once. Sequenced material: PBMCs. Receptors were obtained from a man aged 18 to 30 in good health and CMV-seronegative.

The chain carries TRBV11-2 and TRBJ2-7; the match to TRBD2 covers 9 bases. Germline V gives CDR1 SGHAT, CDR2 FQNNGV. V dropped 3 bases and J dropped 1; count of bases not matched to a gene: 4. The CDR3 loop spans 15 amino acids. This chain's CDR3 is CASSFGLAGSYEQYV. CDR3 bases: TGTGCCAGCAGCTTTGGGCTAGCGGGGTCCTACGAGCAGTACGTC.

This rearrangement joins TRBV18 to TRBJ1-2; 8 nucleotides align to TRBD1. The CDR3 runs to 17 residues. CDR1 is KGHSH, CDR2 LQKENI, per germline. The ends lost 6 bases at V and 2 bases at J; junction bases unmatched: 14. The CDR3 DNA reads as TGTGCCAGCTCGAAGGGGACAGGAGTCGGGTCGAACTATGGCTACACCTTC. Its protein is CASSKGTGVGSNYGYTF.

The rearrangement links TRBV25-1 to TRBJ2-1, with D possibly being TRBD1 (5 bases). There are 13 residues in the CDR3. V dropped 6 bases and J dropped 3 bases, with 9 bases sitting between them. Germline assignment: CDR1 MGHDK and CDR2 SYGVNS. CDR3 sequence: CASRTESYNEQFF. Written as DNA, the CDR3 is TGTGCCAGCAGGACAGAAAGCTACAATGAGCAGTTCTTC.

The rearrangement uses TRBV9 and TRBJ1-3, with a possible D match to TRBD1 (6 bases). The CDR3 extends over 16 amino acids. CDR1 is SGDLS, CDR2 YYNGEE, per germline. The ends were cut back, 3 bases at V and 0 bases at J, with 13 bases in the middle. CDR3 bases: TGTGCCAGCAGCGGGACAGCTGGGTTCTCTGGAAACACCATATATTTT. Amino acids: CASSGTAGFSGNTIYF.

The chain links TRBV30 to TRBJ2-3, with TRBD2 identical over 9 bases. Germline V lookup: CDR1 GTSNPN, CDR2 SVGIG (reference sequence). Losses at the gene ends were 4 bases for V and 3 bases for J; bases not matched to a gene: 8. The CDR3 is 15 residues long. The CDR3 DNA is TGTGCCTGGAAGGCGGAGCGGGGGGAGACAGATACGCAGTATTTT. It codes for CAWKAERGETDTQYF. Full variable domain (rest looked up from reference TRBV30 and TRBJ2-3): SQTIHQWPATLVQPVGSPLSLECTVEGTSNPNLYWYRQAAGRGLQLLFYSVGIGQISSEVPQNLSASRPQDRQFILSSKKLLLSDSGFYLCAWKAERGETDTQYFGPGTRLTVL.

The rearrangement joins TRBV7-3 to TRBJ1-1, with D unresolved. V was pared by 6 bases and J by 2 bases, with 10 bases between. Germline assignment: CDR1 SGHTA and CDR2 FQGTGA. CDR3 size: 13 residues. The CDR3 coding sequence is TGTGCCAGCAGATTGACACCTAACACTGAAGCTTTCTTT. It encodes CASRLTPNTEAFF.

The V and J genes are TRBV29-1 and TRBJ1-1, with 8 bases fitting TRBD1. V shed 4 bases, J shed 7 bases, and the junction held 8 bases outside the gene matches. Per germline, CDR1 SQVTM and CDR2 ANQGSEA. This CDR3 has 13 amino acids. For the CDR3, the DNA is TGCAGCGTTGGACAGGGGCGCGGGGTTGAAGCTTTCTTT. Amino acids: CSVGQGRGVEAFF.

The V call is TRBV5-1, the J call TRBJ1-4; tentatively, D is TRBD1 (5 bases). The V and J ends lost 0 bases and 8 bases respectively, with 11 bases between them. The CDR3 has 14 amino acids. Germline lookup yields CDR1 SGHRS and CDR2 YFSETQ. CDR3 region: CASSLAGLGEKLFF. The DNA for the CDR3 is TGCGCCAGCAGCTTGGCAGGGCTGGGGGAAAAACTGTTTTTT.